The 17 T cell receptor beta chains below all came from one sample that was sequenced in a study of T cells in Graves' hyperthyroidism and ophthalmopathy. The source material, RNA transcripts, was used to amplify TCR beta CDR3 regions. Using the HTBI primer set, a first-round RT-PCR was run on the TCR CDR3. TCRdb used MiXCR to reprocess the multiplex PCR reads, holding one entry per CDR3 protein. In the table there are around 430,000 distinct CDR3 sequences, more than 13% of which are singletons. The specimen was blood. These receptors were collected from a woman aged 25 to 39 with Graves' hyperthyroidism.

In this sample, this clonotype turned up a few times. The chain links TRBV12-3 or TRBV12-4 to TRBJ2-7; D uncertain. V was clipped by 7 bases and J by 6 bases, with 19 bases between them. The length of the CDR3 is 14 residues. DNA for the CDR3: TGTGCCAGCACCCCCGGCGGAGCAGAGAGCGAGCAGTACTTC. It is translated as CASTPGGAESEQYF.

The sample holds many counts of this clonotype. The rearrangement uses TRBV7-9 and TRBJ2-3; 15 bases fit TRBD2. This CDR3 is built from 17 residues. Per germline, CDR1 SEHNR and CDR2 FQNEAQ (reference sequence). V was clipped by 4 bases and J by 6 bases; unmatched bases: 8. The CDR3 region is CASSSAGLAGGLDTQYF. DNA of the CDR3: TGTGCCAGCAGCTCCGCCGGACTAGCGGGAGGGCTGGATACGCAGTATTTT.

This clonotype has only a few counts. DNA of the CDR3: TGTGCCAGCAGTTACTCGGAGTCAGAGACCCAGTACTTC. Residues: CASSYSESETQYF. The rearrangement uses TRBV6-6 and TRBJ2-5, with D uncertain. The germline V gene encodes CDR1 MNHNY and CDR2 SVGAGI (reference sequence). The CDR3 contains 13 residues. Trimming pared 0 bases from V and 4 bases from J, leaving 6 bases between.

This chain uses TRBV20-1 with TRBJ2-3; 10 bases fit TRBD2. CDR3 size: 17 residues. V shed 0 bases, J shed 5 bases, and the junction held 11 bases outside the gene matches. Germline V lookup: CDR1 DFQATT, CDR2 SNEGSKA (reference sequence). The CDR3 DNA is TGCAGTGCTAGAGATCAGGGCAGCGGGAGGGCCTTAGATACGCAGTATTTT. Protein product: CSARDQGSGRALDTQYF.

The chain couples TRBV13 to TRBJ2-7; the D gene is possibly TRBD1 (6 bases). The germline gives CDR1 PRHDT, CDR2 FYEKMQ (reference sequence). Between the trimmed V and J ends, which lost 5 bases and 6 bases, there was a span of 20 bases. The CDR3 contains 15 residues. The CDR3 here is CASSITTGLGREQYF. The CDR3 DNA follows: TGTGCCAGCAGCATCACCACAGGGTTGGGTCGCGAGCAGTACTTC.

This chain links TRBV6-1 with TRBJ1-5; perhaps TRBD1 as D (6 bases). The CDR3 extends over 14 amino acids. V lost 7 bases and J 5 bases, leaving 15 bases between the germline ends. The germline V gene encodes CDR1 MNHNS and CDR2 SASEGT. DNA for the CDR3: TGTGCCAGCATGAAATGGGGGGCTGATCAGCCCCAGCATTTT. Encoded protein: CASMKWGADQPQHF.

The gene calls are TRBV7-2 and TRBJ2-1, with no clear D. The CDR3 consists of 12 residues. Germline CDR1 SGHTA, CDR2 FQGNSA. Between the trimmed V and J ends, which lost 1 base and 10 bases, there was a span of 8 bases. CDR3 protein: CASSLGWGEQFF. In DNA, the CDR3 is TGTGCCAGCAGCTTAGGATGGGGAGAGCAGTTCTTC.

This clonotype was seen once. The V gene is TRBV6-1, the J gene TRBJ2-3, with TRBD2 identical over 11 bases. CDR1 is MNHNS, CDR2 SASEGT, per germline. There are 16 residues in the CDR3. Trimming at V came to 3 bases and at J to 4 bases, leaving 6 bases not matched to a gene. The CDR3 loop is CASSDRLAGGADTQYF. In nucleotides, the CDR3 is TGTGCCAGCAGTGATCGGCTAGCGGGAGGCGCAGATACGCAGTATTTT.

This clonotype was counted at least ten times. The chain recombines TRBV6-1 with TRBJ2-5; 7 bases fit TRBD1. CDR3 size: 17 residues. Germline assignment: CDR1 MNHNS and CDR2 SASEGT. Germline trimming cut 5 bases from V and 5 bases from J; bases unmatched to any gene: 17. CDR3 DNA sequence: TGTGCCAGCAGTTCGGGGCAGGGGGACCTAAGTGGGGAGACCCAGTACTTC. This codes for CASSSGQGDLSGETQYF.

This clonotype occurred a few times. The chain couples TRBV18 to TRBJ1-4, with unresolved D. The CDR3 extends over 15 amino acids. The germline V and J ends were trimmed by 1 base and 5 bases, with 11 bases remaining between them. From germline, CDR1 is KGHSH and CDR2 LQKENI. CDR3 DNA: TGTGCCAGCTCACCACGTAACGCAGCGAATGAAAAACTGTTTTTT. Translated, it gives CASSPRNAANEKLFF.

This chain uses TRBV7-9 with TRBJ1-1, with D tentatively TRBD1 (6 bases). Per germline, CDR1 SEHNR and CDR2 FQNEAQ (reference sequence). CDR3 length equals 15 residues. The V end was cut by 3 bases, the J end by 0 bases, with 11 bases between. CDR3 protein: CASSLVTGMNTEAFF. The CDR3 DNA is TGTGCCAGCAGCTTGGTGACAGGAATGAACACTGAAGCTTTCTTT.

This chain uses TRBV12-3 or TRBV12-4 with TRBJ2-1; 7 positions match TRBD1. The length of the CDR3 is 16 residues. V trimming: 5 bases; J trimming: 2 bases; junction bases outside the gene matches: 9. The CDR3 DNA is TGTGCCAGCAGTGGCTGGGGAGACAGGGCCTACAATGAGCAGTTCTTC. Its protein product is CASSGWGDRAYNEQFF.

This clonotype has ten or more counts. This chain uses TRBV7-3 with TRBJ2-1; TRBD2 is a possible D gene (6 bases). V gave up 6 bases and J gave up 9 bases, with 12 bases separating them. Per germline, CDR1 SGHTA and CDR2 FQGTGA. The CDR3 sequence is 12 residues long. The CDR3 sequence: CASSPGAGEQFF. CDR3 coding DNA: TGTGCCAGCAGTCCTGGAGCGGGTGAGCAGTTCTTC.

This clonotype has a count of ten or more. The rearrangement joins TRBV18 to TRBJ1-4; D remains unclear. The CDR3 loop spans 16 amino acids. V shed 2 bases and J shed 5 bases, with 15 bases lying between them. CDR1 KGHSH and CDR2 LQKENI come from the germline V gene. For the CDR3, the DNA is TGTGCCAGCTCACCAAAATCGCCAAACCGAAATGAAAAACTGTTTTTT. This translates into CASSPKSPNRNEKLFF. Full variable domain (rest looked up from reference TRBV18 and TRBJ1-4): NAGVMQNPRHLVRRRGQEARLRCSPMKGHSHVYWYRQLPEEGLKFMVYLQKENIIDESGMPKERFSAEFPKEGPSILRIQQVVRGDSAAYFCASSPKSPNRNEKLFFGSGTQLSVL.

In its sample, this clonotype was seen many times. This rearrangement joins TRBV12-3 or TRBV12-4 to TRBJ2-3; the D gene is possibly TRBD1 (6 bases). This CDR3 has 14 residues. Trimming left V 3 bases short and J 4 bases short, with 11 bases between. The CDR3 nucleotides are TGTGCCAGCAGTTTTCTACAGGGCCCAGATACGCAGTATTTT. Encoded protein: CASSFLQGPDTQYF.

This clonotype was picked up a small number of times. V and J are TRBV5-6 and TRBJ2-7; 9 nucleotides agree with TRBD1. Trimming removed 4 bases from V and 4 bases from J; junction bases left unmatched: 6. This CDR3 has 14 amino acids. Germline V gene data show CDR1 as SGHDT and CDR2 as YYEEEE. Here the CDR3 reads CASSRDRGAYEQYF. The CDR3 DNA follows: TGTGCCAGCAGCAGAGACAGGGGGGCGTACGAGCAGTACTTC.

This clonotype was seen a few times. The chain is built from TRBV28 and TRBJ1-1; the match to TRBD1 covers 7 bases. Germline CDR1 MDHEN, CDR2 SYDVKM. V shed 3 bases and J 4 bases; nucleotides not matched to a gene: 8. The CDR3 is 15 residues long. CDR3 amino acids: CASSFPQGLSTEAFF. CDR3 coding DNA: TGTGCCAGCAGTTTCCCACAGGGGTTAAGCACTGAAGCTTTCTTT.